This T cell receptor (beta chain) was captured by sequencing in a study of shared clonotypes between healthy human individuals. As for the study in general: Each donor's CD8 memory used one plate, CD8 naive two, each CD4 subset three.

As regards this clone: Its matching antigen is unknown.

Germline V gives CDR1 SNHLY, CDR2 FYNNEI. The CDR3 sequence is 11 residues long. Study results and caveats: Clonotype sharing levels among donors were expected to vary with sequencing depth.

Positive CCR7 selection of CD45RO-negative cells yielded the naive CD8 cells, and terminally differentiated effector memory CD45RA+ cells were excluded. The method was immunoSEQ multiplex PCR; TCRdb's version includes in-frame clones alone and lacks a portion of them. The table includes millions of clones, more than 85% detected once. The sequence was obtained from a man between 18 and 29 years old in good health. Some clones in this sample may be carry-over from other donors' samples. This rearrangement joins TRBV2 to TRBJ2-1; TRBD1 might be the D (5 bases). Sequencing input: naive CD8+ T cells from PBMCs. In DNA, the CDR3 is TGTGCTCGACTTCAGGGCAATGAGCAGTTCTTC. Translating it yields CARLQGNEQFF.